This section outlines one TCR beta chain sequence together with its context. Its specificity is unknown. The record originates from a study of cytomegalovirus exposure and HLA in healthy donors. Overall study findings and caveats: Researchers catalogued approximately 170 TCR beta chains as cytomegalovirus-associated. Later analysis revealed greater clonal expansion in HLA-associated TCR beta chains than in equally common others. As a later analysis showed, several of the most significant clusters appeared to be linked to common viral pathogens.

60 Vbeta and 13 Jbeta primers were used in PCR. Clones were read by immunoSEQ multiplex PCR, and TCRdb kept only the in-frame ones, dropping some. The sample totals more than 100,000 clones. Between the trimmed V and J ends, which lost 2 bases and 4 bases, there was a span of 3 bases. CDR3 length: 12 amino acids. Germline V gene data show CDR1 as GTSNPN and CDR2 as SVGIG (reference sequence). Donors had nominal health at sampling but likely had unrecorded immune exposures. The chain carries TRBV30 and TRBJ1-6; D remains ambiguous. Specimen: PBMCs. The TCR comes from a man aged 35-49 years in good health and CMV-seronegative. The chain's CDR3 is CAWSQYNSPLHF. For the CDR3, the DNA is TGTGCCTGGAGTCAGTATAATTCACCCCTCCACTTT.